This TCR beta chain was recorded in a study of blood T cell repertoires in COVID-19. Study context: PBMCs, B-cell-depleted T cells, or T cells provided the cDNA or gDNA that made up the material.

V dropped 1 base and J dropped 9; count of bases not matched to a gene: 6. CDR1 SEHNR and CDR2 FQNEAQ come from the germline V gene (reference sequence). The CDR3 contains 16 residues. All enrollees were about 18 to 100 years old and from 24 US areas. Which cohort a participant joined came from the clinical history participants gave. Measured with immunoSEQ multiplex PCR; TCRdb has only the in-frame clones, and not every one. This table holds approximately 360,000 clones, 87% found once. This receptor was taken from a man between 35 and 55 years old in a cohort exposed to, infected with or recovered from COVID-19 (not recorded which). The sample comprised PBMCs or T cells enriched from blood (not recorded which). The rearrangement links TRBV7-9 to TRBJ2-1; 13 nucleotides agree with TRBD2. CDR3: CASSLGRLAGGIEQFF. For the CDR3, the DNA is TGTGCCAGCAGCTTAGGAAGACTAGCGGGAGGAATTGAGCAGTTCTTC.